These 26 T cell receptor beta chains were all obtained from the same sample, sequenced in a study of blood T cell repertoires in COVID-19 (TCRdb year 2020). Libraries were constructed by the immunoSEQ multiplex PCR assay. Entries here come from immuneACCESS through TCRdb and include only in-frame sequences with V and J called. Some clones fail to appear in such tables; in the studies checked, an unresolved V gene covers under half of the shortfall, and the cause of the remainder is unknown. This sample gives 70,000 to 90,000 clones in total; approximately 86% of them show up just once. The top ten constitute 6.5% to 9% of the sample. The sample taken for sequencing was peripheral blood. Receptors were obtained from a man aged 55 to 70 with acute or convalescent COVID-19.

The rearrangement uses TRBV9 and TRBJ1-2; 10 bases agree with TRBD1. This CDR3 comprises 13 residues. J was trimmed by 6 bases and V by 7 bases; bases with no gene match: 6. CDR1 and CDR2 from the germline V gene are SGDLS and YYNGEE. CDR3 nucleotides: TGTGCCAGCTTGGGACAGGGGTATAATGGCTACACCTTC. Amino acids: CASLGQGYNGYTF.

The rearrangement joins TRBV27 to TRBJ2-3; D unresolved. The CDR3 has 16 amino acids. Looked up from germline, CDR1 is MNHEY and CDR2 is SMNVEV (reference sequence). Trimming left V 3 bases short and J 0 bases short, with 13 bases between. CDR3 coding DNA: TGTGCCAGCAGTTTTTTGGGCTCCCCTAGCACAGATACGCAGTATTTT. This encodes CASSFLGSPSTDTQYF.

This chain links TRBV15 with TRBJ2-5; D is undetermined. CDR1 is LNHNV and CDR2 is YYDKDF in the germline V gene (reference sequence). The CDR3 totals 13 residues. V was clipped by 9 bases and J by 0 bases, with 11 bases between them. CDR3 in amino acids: CATWQQNQETQYF. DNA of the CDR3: TGTGCCACTTGGCAACAGAACCAAGAGACCCAGTACTTC.

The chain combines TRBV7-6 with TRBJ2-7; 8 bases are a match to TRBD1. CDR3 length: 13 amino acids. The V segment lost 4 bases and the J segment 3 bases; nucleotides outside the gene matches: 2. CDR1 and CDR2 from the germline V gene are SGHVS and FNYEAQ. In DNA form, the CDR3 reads TGTGCCAGCAGCTCCGGGACAGGCTACGAGCAGTACTTC. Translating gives CASSSGTGYEQYF.

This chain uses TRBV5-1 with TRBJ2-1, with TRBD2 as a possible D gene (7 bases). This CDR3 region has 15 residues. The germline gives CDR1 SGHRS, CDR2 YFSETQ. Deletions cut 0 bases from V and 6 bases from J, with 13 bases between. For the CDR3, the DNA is TGCGCCAGCAGCTTGGACGGGGGGCCGCCCAATGAGCAGTTCTTC. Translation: CASSLDGGPPNEQFF.

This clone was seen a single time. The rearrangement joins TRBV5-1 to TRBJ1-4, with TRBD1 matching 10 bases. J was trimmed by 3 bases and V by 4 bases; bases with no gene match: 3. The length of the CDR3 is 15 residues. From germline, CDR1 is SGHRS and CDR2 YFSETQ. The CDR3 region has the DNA TGCGCCAGCAGCACCGGGACAGGGGCTAATGAAAAACTGTTTTTT. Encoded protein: CASSTGTGANEKLFF.

The DNA of the CDR3 is TGTGCCAGCAGCTCGAGGACTCTGGCGGGAGGCCGCTACAATGAGCAGTTCTTC. It translates to CASSSRTLAGGRYNEQFF. V usage is TRBV11-2 and J usage is TRBJ2-1; 8 bases align to TRBD2. V dropped 4 bases and J dropped 3; count of bases not matched to a gene: 14. Germline assignment: CDR1 SGHAT and CDR2 FQNNGV. This CDR3 spans 18 amino acids.

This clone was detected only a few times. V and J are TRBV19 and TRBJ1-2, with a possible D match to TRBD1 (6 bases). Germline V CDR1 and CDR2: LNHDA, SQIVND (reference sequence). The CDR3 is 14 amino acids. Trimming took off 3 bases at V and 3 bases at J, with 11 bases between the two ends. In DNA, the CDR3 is TGTGCCAGTAGTATGACGCCAGGGGACTATGGCTACACCTTC. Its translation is CASSMTPGDYGYTF.

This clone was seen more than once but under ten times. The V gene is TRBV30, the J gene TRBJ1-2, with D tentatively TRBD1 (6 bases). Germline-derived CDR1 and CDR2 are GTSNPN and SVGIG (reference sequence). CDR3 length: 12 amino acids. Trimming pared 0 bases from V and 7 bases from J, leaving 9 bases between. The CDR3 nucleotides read TGTGCCTGGAGTGTAACAGGGCCTGGCTACACCTTC. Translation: CAWSVTGPGYTF. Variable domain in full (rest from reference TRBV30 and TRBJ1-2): SQTIHQWPATLVQPVGSPLSLECTVEGTSNPNLYWYRQAAGRGLQLLFYSVGIGQISSEVPQNLSASRPQDRQFILSSKKLLLSDSGFYLCAWSVTGPGYTFGSGTRLTVV.

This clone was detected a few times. CDR3 sequence reads: CASSFLTGGYGYTF. DNA for the CDR3: TGTGCCAGCAGTTTCTTGACAGGAGGCTATGGCTACACCTTC. This chain joins TRBV6-2 or TRBV6-3 and TRBJ1-2; D possibly corresponds to TRBD1 (6 bases). From germline, CDR1 is MNHEY and CDR2 SVGEGT. The CDR3 sequence is 14 residues long. V lost 4 bases to trimming and J lost 4 bases, with 13 bases between them.

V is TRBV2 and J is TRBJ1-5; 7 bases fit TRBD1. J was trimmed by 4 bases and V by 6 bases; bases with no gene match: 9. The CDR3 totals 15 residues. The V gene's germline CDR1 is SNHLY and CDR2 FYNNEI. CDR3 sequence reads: CASRKGTAWNQPQHF. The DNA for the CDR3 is TGTGCCAGCAGGAAAGGGACAGCGTGGAATCAGCCCCAGCATTTT.

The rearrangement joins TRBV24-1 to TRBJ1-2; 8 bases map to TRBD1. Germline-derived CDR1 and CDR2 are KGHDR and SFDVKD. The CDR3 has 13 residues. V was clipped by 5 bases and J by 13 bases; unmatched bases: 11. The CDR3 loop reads CATSGPGQAHRTF. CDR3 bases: TGTGCCACCAGTGGGCCGGGACAGGCCCACCGCACCTTC.

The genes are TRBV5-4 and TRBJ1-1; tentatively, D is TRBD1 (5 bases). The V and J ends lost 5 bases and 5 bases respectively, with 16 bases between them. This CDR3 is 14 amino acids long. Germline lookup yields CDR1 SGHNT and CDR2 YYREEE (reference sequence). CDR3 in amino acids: CASRSAGRRTEAFF. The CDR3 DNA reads TGTGCCAGCAGGTCGGCAGGGAGGAGAACTGAAGCTTTCTTT.

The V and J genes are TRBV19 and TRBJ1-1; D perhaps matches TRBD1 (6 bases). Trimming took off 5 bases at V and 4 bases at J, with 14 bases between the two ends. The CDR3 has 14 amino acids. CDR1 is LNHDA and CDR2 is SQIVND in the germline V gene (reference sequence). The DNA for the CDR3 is TGTGCCAGTAGTGAAACAGGGAGAACCACTGAAGCTTTCTTT. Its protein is CASSETGRTTEAFF.

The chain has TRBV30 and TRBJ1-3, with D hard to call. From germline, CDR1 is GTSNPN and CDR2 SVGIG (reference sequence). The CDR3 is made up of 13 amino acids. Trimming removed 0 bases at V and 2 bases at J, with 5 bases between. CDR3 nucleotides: TGTGCCTGGAGTGTACTTACTGGAAACACCATATATTTT. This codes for CAWSVLTGNTIYF.

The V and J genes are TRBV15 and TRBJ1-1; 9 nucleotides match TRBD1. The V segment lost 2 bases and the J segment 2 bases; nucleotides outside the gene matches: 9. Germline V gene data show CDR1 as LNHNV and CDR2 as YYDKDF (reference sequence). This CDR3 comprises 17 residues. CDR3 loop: CATSRPGQGKGNTEAFF. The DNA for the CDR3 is TGTGCCACCAGCAGACCGGGACAGGGAAAGGGAAACACTGAAGCTTTCTTT.

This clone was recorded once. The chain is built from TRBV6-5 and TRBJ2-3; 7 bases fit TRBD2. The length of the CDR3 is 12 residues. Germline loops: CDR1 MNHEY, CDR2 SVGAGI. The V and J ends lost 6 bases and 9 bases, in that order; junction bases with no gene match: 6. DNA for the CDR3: TGTGCCAGCAGCCCGACTAGCCCCACGCAGTATTTT. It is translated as CASSPTSPTQYF.

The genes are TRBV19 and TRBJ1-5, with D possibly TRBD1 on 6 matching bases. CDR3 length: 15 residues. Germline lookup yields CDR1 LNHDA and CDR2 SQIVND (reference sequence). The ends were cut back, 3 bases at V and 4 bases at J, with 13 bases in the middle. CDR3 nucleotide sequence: TGTGCCAGTAGTATCCAAGGACAGTGGAATCAGCCCCAGCATTTT. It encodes CASSIQGQWNQPQHF.

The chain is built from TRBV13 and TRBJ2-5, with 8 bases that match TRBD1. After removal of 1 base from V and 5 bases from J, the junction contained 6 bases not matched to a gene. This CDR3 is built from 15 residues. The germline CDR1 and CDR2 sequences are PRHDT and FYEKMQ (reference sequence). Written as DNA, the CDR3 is TGTGCCAGCAGCTTAGCGAGACAGGGGCCGGAGACCCAGTACTTC. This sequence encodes CASSLARQGPETQYF.

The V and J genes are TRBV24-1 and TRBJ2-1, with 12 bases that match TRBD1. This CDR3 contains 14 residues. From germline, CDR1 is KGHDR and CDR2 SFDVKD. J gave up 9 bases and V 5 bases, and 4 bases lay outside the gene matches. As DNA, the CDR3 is TGTGCCACCAGTGGTCCGGGACAGGGGGCTGAGCAGTTCTTC. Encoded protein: CATSGPGQGAEQFF.

The DNA of the CDR3 is TGTGCCAGCAGCCCATCCCCAGCGGCCACTGTTACCGGGGAGCTGTTTTTT. Its translation: CASSPSPAATVTGELFF. The rearrangement joins TRBV7-3 to TRBJ2-2; weak D call: TRBD2 (5 bases). The V gene lost 5 bases and the J gene lost 5 bases, with 21 bases spanning the gap. Germline V lookup: CDR1 SGHTA, CDR2 FQGTGA. There are 17 residues in the CDR3.

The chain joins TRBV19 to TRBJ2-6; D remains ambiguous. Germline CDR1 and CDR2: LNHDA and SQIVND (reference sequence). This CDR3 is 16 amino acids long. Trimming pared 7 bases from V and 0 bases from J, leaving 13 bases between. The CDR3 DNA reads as TGTGCCAGTACTAGGTGGCAGAACTCTGGGGCCAACGTCCTGACTTTC. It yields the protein CASTRWQNSGANVLTF.

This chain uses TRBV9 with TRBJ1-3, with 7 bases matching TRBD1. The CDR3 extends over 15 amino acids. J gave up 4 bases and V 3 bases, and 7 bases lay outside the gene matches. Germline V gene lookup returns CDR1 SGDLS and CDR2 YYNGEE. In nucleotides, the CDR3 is TGTGCCAGCAGCGCTACAGGGGCGTCGGGAAACACCATATATTTT. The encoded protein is CASSATGASGNTIYF.

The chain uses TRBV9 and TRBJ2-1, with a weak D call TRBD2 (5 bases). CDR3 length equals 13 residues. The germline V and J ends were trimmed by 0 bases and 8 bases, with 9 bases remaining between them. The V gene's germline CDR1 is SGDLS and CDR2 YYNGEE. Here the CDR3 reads CASSVGPGDEQFF. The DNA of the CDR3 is TGTGCCAGCAGCGTAGGGCCCGGGGATGAGCAGTTCTTC.

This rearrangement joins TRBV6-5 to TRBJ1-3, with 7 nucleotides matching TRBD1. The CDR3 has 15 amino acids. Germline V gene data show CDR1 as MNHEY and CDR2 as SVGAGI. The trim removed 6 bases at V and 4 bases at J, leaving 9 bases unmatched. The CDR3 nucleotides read TGTGCCAGCAGACTCACAGGGGTCGGGGGAAACACCATATATTTT. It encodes CASRLTGVGGNTIYF.

The CDR3 loop reads CASSYSGGQGQAFF. The DNA for the CDR3 is TGTGCCAGCAGTTACTCGGGGGGACAGGGGCAAGCTTTCTTT. The rearrangement uses TRBV6-5 and TRBJ1-1, with TRBD1 matching 10 bases. Per germline, CDR1 MNHEY and CDR2 SVGAGI. There are 14 residues in the CDR3. V gave up 0 bases and J gave up 9 bases; unmatched junction bases: 4.